This T cell receptor (beta chain) was recovered during a study of Graves' ophthalmopathy and Graves' hyperthyroidism. Study details: Stable hyperthyroidism referred to disease that showed no ophthalmopathy within 18 months of follow-up. Study-level findings and limits: The model's prediction of ophthalmopathy progression had approximately 68% sensitivity and roughly 72% specificity.

Scientists amplified the TCR beta CDR3 regions from RNA transcripts. A first-round RT-PCR used HTBI primers, followed by a second-round multiplex PCR. TCRdb reprocessed the multiplex PCR reads with MiXCR, giving one entry per CDR3 protein. Of around 1,200,000 distinct CDR3 sequences in the sample, roughly 35% were seen once. With regard to this clonotype: No antigen is known for it.

The germline gives CDR1 WSHSY, CDR2 SAAADI. Trimming pared 2 bases from V and 2 bases from J, leaving 18 bases between. This CDR3 comprises 17 residues. The chain couples TRBV10-2 to TRBJ1-2; D gene ambiguous. The TCR was taken from an adult man with Graves' hyperthyroidism. The source material was peripheral blood or thyroid tissue (not recorded which). The chain's CDR3 is CASSEPGSRILNYGYTF. CDR3 in DNA: TGCGCCAGCAGTGAGCCGGGCAGCAGGATATTGAACTATGGCTACACCTTC.